The 7 T cell receptor beta chains presented below share a single source sample, sequenced in a study of response to subunit inactivated influenza vaccine. TCRdb called the RT-PCR reads again in MiXCR, with one record for every CDR3 protein. Among roughly 620,000 distinct CDR3 sequences, about 11% were seen once, and the ten largest hold more than 9.5%. Separately, the same data were catalogued under a study of T cells expressing NK-cell markers. Per that paper: Production of TCR beta cDNA relied on 5'RACE template switching with UMIs.

Specimen: PBMCs from blood, collected on the day of vaccination. These receptors were obtained from a man between 50 and 59 years old who received an inactivated influenza vaccine.

The sample holds a few counts of this clonotype. The rearrangement links TRBV6-2 or TRBV6-3 to TRBJ2-1; TRBD2 aligns across 12 bases. The CDR3 loop spans 15 amino acids. Germline V gene lookup returns CDR1 MNHEY and CDR2 SVGEGT. V trimming: 4 bases; J trimming: 6 bases; junction bases outside the gene matches: 4. This chain's CDR3 is CASSSRLAGVNEQFF. CDR3 nucleotides: TGTGCCAGCAGTTCACGACTAGCGGGGGTCAATGAGCAGTTCTTC.

This chain links TRBV20-1 with TRBJ2-7; tentative D call: TRBD1 (6 bases). The CDR3 has 12 amino acids. Germline V gene lookup returns CDR1 DFQATT and CDR2 SNEGSKA (reference sequence). V was pared by 5 bases and J by 4 bases, with 12 bases between. The CDR3 DNA reads as TGCAGTGCTGGAGTGAGGGGGTACGAGCAGTACTTC. Its translation: CSAGVRGYEQYF.

There are many counts of this clonotype. V and J are TRBV3-1 and TRBJ2-1, with TRBD2 as a possible D gene (6 bases). The CDR3 is made up of 17 amino acids. Germline V lookup: CDR1 LGHDT, CDR2 YNNKEL (reference sequence). V was shortened by 1 base and J by 0 bases, with 13 bases between the two germline ends. CDR3 in amino acids: CASSQGRVPLSYNEQFF. CDR3 bases: TGTGCCAGCAGCCAAGGGAGGGTACCCCTCTCCTACAATGAGCAGTTCTTC.

The rearrangement uses TRBV30 and TRBJ1-2; no firm D call. The CDR3 loop spans 13 amino acids. V was trimmed by 1 base and J by 8 bases, leaving 14 bases between them. From germline, CDR1 is GTSNPN and CDR2 SVGIG (reference sequence). This CDR3 reads CAWSEAVFSGYTF. The CDR3 nucleotides read TGTGCCTGGAGTGAAGCCGTTTTCAGCGGCTACACCTTC.

This clonotype came up a few times. The J gene is TRBJ2-7, the V gene TRBV9, with D tentatively TRBD1 or TRBD2 (5 bases each). The CDR3 has 14 amino acids. Trimming took 0 bases from V and 5 from J, leaving 12 bases between them. Germline loops: CDR1 SGDLS, CDR2 YYNGEE. The DNA of the CDR3 is TGTGCCAGCAGCGTAGGCCCAGGGACCAACGAGCAGTACTTC. Amino acids: CASSVGPGTNEQYF.

This clonotype was counted at least ten times. V usage is TRBV5-6 and J usage is TRBJ2-6, with D unresolved. Germline V gene sequence: CDR1 SGHDT, CDR2 YYEEEE. The CDR3 sequence is 15 residues long. The ends were cut back, 0 bases at V and 0 bases at J, with 4 bases in the middle. The CDR3 here is CASSLGLSGANVLTF. The CDR3 coding sequence is TGTGCCAGCAGCTTGGGACTCTCTGGGGCCAACGTCCTGACTTTC.

This clonotype was found a few times. V is TRBV4-2 and J is TRBJ1-6; no clear D. Trimming pared 0 bases from V and 9 bases from J, leaving 6 bases between. The germline gives CDR1 LGHNA, CDR2 YNFKEQ. This CDR3 has 13 residues. This CDR3 reads CASSQDWGSPLHF. The CDR3 coding sequence is TGTGCCAGCAGCCAAGATTGGGGTTCACCCCTCCACTTT.